This TCR beta chain comes out of a study of blood T cell repertoires in COVID-19. Turning to the study itself: Donors in the United States, Italy and Spain gave samples during acute or convalescent COVID-19. The analysed material was cDNA or gDNA that came from T cells, B-cell-depleted T cells, or PBMCs.

Unmatched junction bases numbered 2, after V lost 4 bases and J lost 5 bases. The germline gives CDR1 GTSNPN, CDR2 SVGIG (reference sequence). The CDR3 sequence is 12 residues long. Per the original methods: Estimates of nucleated cell counts were drawn from the amplification of reference gene primers. Clones were sequenced by immunoSEQ multiplex PCR, and TCRdb holds only the in-frame ones, with some missing. The V and J calls and clone size are taken from that table; D and trimming were inferred from the DNA. The sample consists of roughly 100,000 clones, around 74% of them appearing once. V and J are TRBV30 and TRBJ1-2, with TRBD1 matching 9 bases. The sequencing input was peripheral blood. The receptor was derived from a woman between 65 and 79 years old with acute or convalescent COVID-19. This CDR3 reads CAWTGTGYGYTF. CDR3 sequence (DNA): TGTGCCTGGACCGGGACAGGGTATGGCTACACCTTC.